This T cell receptor beta chain emerged from a study of early T cells in non-severe SARS-CoV-2 infection (dated by TCRdb to 2020 to 2023). Background on the whole study: Because TCR sequencing was done on bulk RNA from unsorted whole blood, the alpha and beta chains could not be paired. What the authors observed across the whole study: VDJdb matching was skewed toward anti-spike CD8 responses and likely underestimated virus-specific expansions, missing private and CD4 specificities.

Set within a cohort of healthcare workers in London, UK, this nested case-control study involved weekly PCR testing of nasopharyngeal swabs along with blood sampling. Healthcare workers were recruited during the week of the UK lockdown, between 23 and 31 March 2020, and followed weekly for up to about 15 weeks. This clonotype was found many times. What antigen it recognizes has not been identified. Per-base quality was not reported, and no clone a single base away is much larger than it. Library prep was done by 5' RACE. Sequencing was carried out with a NextSeq 500. The TCR library protocol attached unique molecular identifiers to individual cDNA molecules to correct for sequencing error and PCR bias. Sequencing covered both TCR alpha and beta chains, and within each sample the abundances of alpha and beta sequences were tightly co-correlated. Regarding the original processing steps: V gene, J gene and CDR3 annotation of TCR sequences was performed with Decombinator V4. TCRs were defined as expanded if a significant change between any two time points was detected under a Poisson model with p below 0.0001. Abundances of TCRs were expressed as counts per million after normalisation to the total number of TCRs sequenced in each sample. MAIT TCRs were defined by TRAV1-2 paired with TRAJ12, TRAJ20 or TRAJ33, and iNKT TCRs by TRAV10 paired with TRAJ18. VDJdb, accessed 1 November 2021, was searched for CMV, EBV and SARS-CoV-2 annotated TCRs, excluding TCRs annotated for multiple antigens. TCRdb's own reprocessing of the public reads used fastp at Q25 and MiXCR and kept productive beta chains. Rows are unified per CDR3 protein, each entry keeping the most common DNA and genes. V and J calls and clone size were set by TCRdb, not the authors. The table for this sample lists about 110,000 distinct CDR3 sequences; roughly an eighth of them were counted only once. The top ten hold 3% to 3.5% of the sample.

Reading the germline V gene gives CDR1 SGHVS and CDR2 FNYEAQ. The V end loses 1 base and the J end loses 1 base, and a stretch of 8 bases separates them. The CDR3 numbers 15 residues from cysteine through phenylalanine. The kept DNA is CDR3 alone, 45 bases in frame from the first base. What was sequenced was whole blood. The rearranged segments are TRBV7-6 and TRBJ1-5; the D gene cannot be resolved reliably. This TCR was recovered from an adult who was a healthcare worker with PCR-confirmed SARS-CoV-2 infection or an uninfected control (not recorded which). The DNA reads TGTGCCAGCAGCTTAGGAATAGGGAGCAATCAGCCCCAGCATTTT. Its coded protein is CASSLGIGSNQPQHF. Joined to the reference TRBV7-6 and TRBJ1-5 proteins, this CDR3 gives the full variable domain: GAGVSQSPRYKVTKRGQDVALRCDPISGHVSLYWYRQALGQGPEFLTYFNYEAQQDKSGLPNDRFSAERPEGSISTLTIQRTEQRDSAMYRCASSLGIGSNQPQHFGDGTRLSIL.